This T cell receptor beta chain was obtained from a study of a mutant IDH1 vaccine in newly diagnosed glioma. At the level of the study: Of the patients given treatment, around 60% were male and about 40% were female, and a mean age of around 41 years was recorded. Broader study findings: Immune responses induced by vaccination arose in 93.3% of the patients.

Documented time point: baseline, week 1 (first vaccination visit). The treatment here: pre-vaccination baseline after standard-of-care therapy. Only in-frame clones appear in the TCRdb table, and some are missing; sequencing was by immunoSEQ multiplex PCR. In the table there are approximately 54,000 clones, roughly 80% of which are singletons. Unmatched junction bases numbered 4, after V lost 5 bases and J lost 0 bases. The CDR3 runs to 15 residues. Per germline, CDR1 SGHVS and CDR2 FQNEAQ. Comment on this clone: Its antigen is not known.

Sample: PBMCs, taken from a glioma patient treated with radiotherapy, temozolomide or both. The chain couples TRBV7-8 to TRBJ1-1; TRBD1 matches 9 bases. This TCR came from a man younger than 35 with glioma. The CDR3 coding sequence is TGTGCCAGCAGCCAATGGACAGGGGTGAACACTGAAGCTTTCTTT. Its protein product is CASSQWTGVNTEAFF.